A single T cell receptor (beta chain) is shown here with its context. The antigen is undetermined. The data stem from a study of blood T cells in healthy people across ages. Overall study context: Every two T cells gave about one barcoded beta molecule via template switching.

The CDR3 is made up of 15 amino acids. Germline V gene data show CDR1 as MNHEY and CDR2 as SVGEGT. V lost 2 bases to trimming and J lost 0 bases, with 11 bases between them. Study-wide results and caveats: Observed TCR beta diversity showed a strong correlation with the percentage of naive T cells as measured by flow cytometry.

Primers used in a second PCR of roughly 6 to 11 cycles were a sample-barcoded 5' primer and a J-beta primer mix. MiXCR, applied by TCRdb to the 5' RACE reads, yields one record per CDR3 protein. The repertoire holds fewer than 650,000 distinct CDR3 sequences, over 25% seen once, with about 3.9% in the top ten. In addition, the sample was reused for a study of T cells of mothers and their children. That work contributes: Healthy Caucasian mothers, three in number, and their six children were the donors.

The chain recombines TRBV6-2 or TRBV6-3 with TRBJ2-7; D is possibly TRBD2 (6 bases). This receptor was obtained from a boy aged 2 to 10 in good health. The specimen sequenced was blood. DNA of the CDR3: TGTGCCAGCAGTTACGGAGGGGATCGCTCCTACGAGCAGTACTTC. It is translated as CASSYGGDRSYEQYF.